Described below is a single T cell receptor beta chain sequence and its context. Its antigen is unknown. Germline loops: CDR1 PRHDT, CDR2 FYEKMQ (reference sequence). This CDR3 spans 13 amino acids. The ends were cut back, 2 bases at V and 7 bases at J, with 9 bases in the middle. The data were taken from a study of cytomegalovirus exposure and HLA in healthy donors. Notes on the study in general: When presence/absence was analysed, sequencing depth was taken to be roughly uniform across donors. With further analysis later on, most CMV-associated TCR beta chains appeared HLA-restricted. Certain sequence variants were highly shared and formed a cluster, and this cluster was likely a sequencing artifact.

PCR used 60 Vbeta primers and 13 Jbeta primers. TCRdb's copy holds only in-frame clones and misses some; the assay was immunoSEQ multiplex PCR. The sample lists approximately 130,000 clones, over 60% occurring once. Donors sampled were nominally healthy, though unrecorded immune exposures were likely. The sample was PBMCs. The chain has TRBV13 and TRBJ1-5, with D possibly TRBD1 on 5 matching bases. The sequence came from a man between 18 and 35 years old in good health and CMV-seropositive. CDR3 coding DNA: TGTGCCAGCAGCTTACGGGGGAACCAGCCCCAGCATTTT. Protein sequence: CASSLRGNQPQHF.